This T cell receptor beta chain derives from a study of blood T cell repertoires in COVID-19. V dropped 2 bases and J dropped 1; count of bases not matched to a gene: 10. The CDR3 has 18 residues. The V gene's germline CDR1 is MNHNS and CDR2 SASEGT. The method was immunoSEQ multiplex PCR; TCRdb's version includes in-frame clones alone and lacks a portion of them. Seen here are 60,000 to 85,000 clones, roughly nine tenths observed once, and the top ten hold under 1.5%. Sequencing was done on a sample of peripheral blood. This rearrangement joins TRBV6-1 to TRBJ1-4; 7 nucleotides line up with TRBD1. The origin of this receptor is a man aged 50 to 60 with acute or convalescent COVID-19. The CDR3 loop reads CASSEINQGVGTNEKLFF. In nucleotides, the CDR3 is TGTGCCAGCAGTGAAATCAATCAGGGGGTTGGAACTAATGAAAAACTGTTTTTT.